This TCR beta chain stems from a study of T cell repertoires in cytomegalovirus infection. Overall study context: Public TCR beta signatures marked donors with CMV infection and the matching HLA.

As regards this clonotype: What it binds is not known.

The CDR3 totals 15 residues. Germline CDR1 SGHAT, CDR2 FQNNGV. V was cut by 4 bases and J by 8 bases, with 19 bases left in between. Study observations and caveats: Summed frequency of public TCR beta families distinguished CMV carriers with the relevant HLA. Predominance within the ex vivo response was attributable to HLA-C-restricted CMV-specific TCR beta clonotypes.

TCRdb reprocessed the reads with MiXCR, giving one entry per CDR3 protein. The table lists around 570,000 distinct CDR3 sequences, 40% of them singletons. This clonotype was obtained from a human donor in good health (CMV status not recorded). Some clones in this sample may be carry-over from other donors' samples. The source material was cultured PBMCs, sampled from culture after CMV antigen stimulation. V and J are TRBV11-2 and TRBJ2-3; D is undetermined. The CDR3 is CASSSPPATSGTQYF. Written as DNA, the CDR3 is TGTGCCAGCAGCTCCCCCCCGGCTACCTCCGGTACGCAGTATTTT.